This TCR beta chain comes out of a study of blood T cell dynamics during melanoma immunotherapy. General study findings and limits: The study could not tell melanoma-specific clones from general immune activation. Disease-control patients' PBMC repertoires became either more clonal or more diverse at W3.

The CDR3 has 11 amino acids. Germline V CDR1 and CDR2: SNHLY, FYNNEI. Deletions cut 8 bases from V and 1 base from J, with 5 bases between. Specified time point: pre-treatment baseline. Disease control meant complete response, partial response or stable disease at 12 weeks. Of note for this clone: Its antigen is as yet unknown.

Every bulk PBMC sample received the same 350 ng of DNA. Clones were sequenced by immunoSEQ multiplex PCR, and TCRdb holds only the in-frame ones, with some missing. The sample carries approximately 23,000 clones, just under 90% recorded once. The TCR sequence derives from a human donor with melanoma. V gene TRBV2 combines with J gene TRBJ1-2; D gene uncertain. Sequencing was performed on blood, taken from a patient treated with checkpoint blockade. CDR3 amino acids: CASSYNYGYTF. CDR3 bases: TGTGCCAGCTCGTATAACTATGGCTACACCTTC.